The 2 T cell receptor beta chains below come from one sample, sequenced in a study of PD-1 blockade in classical Hodgkin lymphoma. As to time point: cycle 4 day 1 (C4D1), after 6 weeks of nivolumab. Brentuximab vedotin exposure varied, and every patient relapsed after autologous stem cell transplantation. It was by magnetic negative selection that CD4+ T cells were purified from thawed PBMCs. Using immunoSEQ multiplex PCR, the repertoire was profiled, and TCRdb retains in-frame clones only, with some absent. Of around 37,000 clones in the sample, more than 85% were seen once. This sample comprised CD4+ T cells from blood, obtained before the fourth cycle of nivolumab. The receptors come from a human donor with classical Hodgkin lymphoma.

Only one count was recorded for this clone. The V and J genes are TRBV30 and TRBJ1-2; 7 bases match TRBD1. Germline CDR1 is GTSNPN and CDR2 is SVGIG (reference sequence). CDR3 length: 13 amino acids. The ends lost 2 bases at V and 6 bases at J; junction bases unmatched: 6. CDR3 region: CAWSSNRGDGYTF. The CDR3 bases are TGTGCCTGGAGTTCAAACAGGGGAGATGGCTACACCTTC.

This chain connects TRBV18 to TRBJ1-1; 7 nucleotides line up with TRBD1. The V and J ends lost 5 bases and 1 base, in that order; junction bases with no gene match: 7. CDR1 is KGHSH and CDR2 is LQKENI in the germline V gene. This CDR3 comprises 15 residues. This CDR3 reads CASSVSQGENTEAFF. DNA of the CDR3: TGTGCCAGCTCAGTATCCCAGGGGGAGAACACTGAAGCTTTCTTT.